The TCR beta chain under discussion was sequenced for a study of blood T cells in healthy people across ages. It was with a sample-barcoded 5' primer and a J-beta primer mix that a second PCR of about 7 to 12 cycles was run. Every cDNA molecule bore a tag from a template-switch adaptor containing 12 random nucleotides. TCRdb passed the 5' RACE reads through MiXCR, listing each CDR3 protein once. The sample yields roughly 1.4 million distinct CDR3 sequences, approximately 63% seen once. V lost 7 bases, J lost 1 base, and 11 bases lay in between. The V gene's germline CDR1 is MNHNS and CDR2 SASEGT. This CDR3 has 13 amino acids.

This TCR was sampled from a man aged 18 to 29 in good health. The rearrangement links TRBV6-1 to TRBJ2-7, with a possible D match to TRBD1 (6 bases). Sequencing was done on a sample of blood. The CDR3 protein is CASIKQGSYEQYF. Written as DNA, the CDR3 is TGTGCCAGCATTAAACAGGGTTCCTACGAGCAGTACTTC.